The 19 T cell receptor beta chains below come from one sample, sequenced in a study of cytomegalovirus exposure and HLA in healthy donors. Primers for the PCR totalled 60 Vbeta and 13 Jbeta. Clones were sequenced by immunoSEQ multiplex PCR, and TCRdb holds only the in-frame ones, with some missing. The data contain over 55,000 clones, 65% to 70% of them singletons. The sequencing sample was made of PBMCs. These receptors were taken from a man aged 35-49 years in good health and CMV-seropositive.

Only a few counts were recorded for this clone. The J gene is TRBJ2-5, the V gene TRBV5-4; 7 bases fit TRBD2. J lost 2 bases, V lost 0 bases, and 1 base had no gene match. This CDR3 has 14 residues. Germline V CDR1 and CDR2: SGHNT, YYREEE (reference sequence). Here the CDR3 DNA reads TGTGCCAGCAGCTTGGCGGGACTACAAGAGACCCAGTACTTC. Its translation: CASSLAGLQETQYF.

This clone was observed once. V and J are TRBV7-8 and TRBJ2-7; possible D gene TRBD2, 6 bases. Germline V gene lookup returns CDR1 SGHVS and CDR2 FQNEAQ. The V gene lost 4 bases and the J gene lost 1 base, with 14 bases spanning the gap. The CDR3 spans 15 residues. The CDR3 DNA follows: TGTGCCAGCAGCTCGCGGGGTAGCGGTTCCTACGAGCAGTACTTC. It translates to CASSSRGSGSYEQYF.

The gene calls are TRBV9 and TRBJ1-2; D might be TRBD1 (5 bases). V was shortened by 4 bases and J by 5 bases, with 18 bases between the two germline ends. The CDR3 extends over 15 amino acids. Germline V lookup: CDR1 SGDLS, CDR2 YYNGEE. The CDR3: CASSFRASMTYGYTF. CDR3 nucleotides: TGTGCCAGCAGCTTCAGGGCTTCAATGACTTATGGCTACACCTTC.

This chain uses TRBV19 with TRBJ1-5; D is perhaps TRBD1 (6 bases). CDR3 length equals 16 residues. Germline CDR1 and CDR2: LNHDA and SQIVND (reference sequence). The V and J ends lost 3 bases and 2 bases respectively, with 14 bases between them. CDR3 coding DNA: TGTGCCAGTAGTATCGAGGGGGAGAGGGGCAATCAGCCCCAGCATTTT. Its protein is CASSIEGERGNQPQHF.

The gene calls are TRBV11-2 and TRBJ1-1; D call uncertain. CDR1 is SGHAT, CDR2 FQNNGV, per germline. Trimming took 3 bases from V and 6 from J, leaving 11 bases between them. The CDR3 sequence is 13 residues long. CDR3 in DNA: TGTGCCAGCAGCTTCAGCGGGATACCTGAAGCTTTCTTT. Amino acids: CASSFSGIPEAFF.

The V and J genes are TRBV5-4 and TRBJ1-6; 9 bases line up with TRBD1. Germline V CDR1 and CDR2: SGHNT, YYREEE (reference sequence). The CDR3 consists of 17 residues. After removal of 5 bases from V and 2 bases from J, the junction contained 8 bases not matched to a gene. CDR3 nucleotide sequence: TGTGCCAGCAGATCTGGGACAGGGAATCCCTATAATTCACCCCTCCACTTT. It is translated as CASRSGTGNPYNSPLHF.

The chain uses TRBV29-1 and TRBJ1-1; possibly TRBD1 for D (5 bases). The CDR3 has 14 amino acids. The V end was cut by 8 bases, the J end by 4 bases, with 20 bases between. Germline CDR1 and CDR2: SQVTM and ANQGSEA. In DNA form, the CDR3 reads TGCAGCTCTAGCCAAGGGACTGGTTTCACTGAAGCTTTCTTT. Protein: CSSSQGTGFTEAFF.

The chain has TRBV6-5 and TRBJ1-3, with D hard to call. Germline values: CDR1 MNHEY, CDR2 SVGAGI. Trimming shortened V by 2 bases and J by 1 base, and 9 bases separated the two germline ends. This CDR3 spans 15 amino acids. CDR3 DNA: TGTGCCAGCAGTTACGCACGGACTTCTGGAAACACCATATATTTT. Translated, it gives CASSYARTSGNTIYF.

V and J are TRBV30 and TRBJ1-5; 7 bases are a match to TRBD1. CDR1 is GTSNPN and CDR2 is SVGIG in the germline V gene (reference sequence). The CDR3 totals 14 residues. The trim removed 8 bases at V and 3 bases at J, leaving 10 bases unmatched. The CDR3 coding sequence is TGTGCCAGCTCGACGGACAGGTTCAATCAGCCCCAGCATTTT. Translation: CASSTDRFNQPQHF.

The V call is TRBV30, the J call TRBJ1-5, with D maybe TRBD1 (6 bases). The CDR3 contains 14 residues. With 0 bases removed from V and 5 bases from J, the gap between germline ends came to 11 bases. Per germline, CDR1 GTSNPN and CDR2 SVGIG (reference sequence). The CDR3 is CAWSVDRSYQPQHF. In nucleotides, the CDR3 is TGTGCCTGGAGTGTAGACAGGTCCTATCAGCCCCAGCATTTT.

This chain joins TRBV5-1 and TRBJ1-1; weak D call: TRBD1 (5 bases). Trimming shortened V by 0 bases and J by 1 base, and 10 bases separated the two germline ends. The CDR3 is made up of 15 amino acids. CDR1 and CDR2 from the germline V gene are SGHRS and YFSETQ. The CDR3 DNA sequence: TGCGCCAGCAGCTTGGACCATACAGGGAACACTGAAGCTTTCTTT. Amino acid sequence: CASSLDHTGNTEAFF.

This sequence joins TRBV6-5 and TRBJ1-5, with D possibly TRBD1 on 5 matching bases. This CDR3 region has 15 residues. Trimming took off 0 bases at V and 2 bases at J, with 8 bases between the two ends. Germline values: CDR1 MNHEY, CDR2 SVGAGI. CDR3 sequence (DNA): TGTGCCAGCAGTTACTCATTAGGGGGCAATCAGCCCCAGCATTTT. Translated: CASSYSLGGNQPQHF.

This clone was seen more than once but under ten times. The chain links TRBV4-1 to TRBJ1-1; D is unclear. V lost 0 bases and J 2 bases, leaving 10 bases between the germline ends. The CDR3 consists of 15 residues. Germline V gene data show CDR1 as MGHRA and CDR2 as YSYEKL. This chain's CDR3 is CASSQDLNSNTEAFF. The DNA for the CDR3 is TGCGCCAGCAGCCAAGATCTTAACAGTAACACTGAAGCTTTCTTT.

Only a few counts were recorded for this clone. The chain couples TRBV2 to TRBJ1-2, with 9 bases identical to TRBD1. Germline V CDR1 and CDR2: SNHLY, FYNNEI. The CDR3 is made up of 14 amino acids. J was trimmed by 5 bases and V by 6 bases; bases with no gene match: 7. CDR3 residues: CASRRDRAFYGYTF. The CDR3 bases are TGTGCCAGCAGGCGGGACAGGGCCTTTTATGGCTACACCTTC.

This clone appeared a single time. The V and J genes are TRBV6-1 and TRBJ2-7, with 8 positions matching TRBD2. The J segment lost 5 bases and the V segment lost 8 bases, leaving 11 bases of the junction unmatched. This CDR3 contains 14 residues. In germline, CDR1 is MNHNS, CDR2 SASEGT. The CDR3, as DNA: TGTGCCAGCGCACGGGGGGGCCTCTTCAACGAGCAGTACTTC. The encoded protein is CASARGGLFNEQYF.

This chain uses TRBV30 with TRBJ2-7; 7 bases agree with TRBD1. This CDR3 region has 14 residues. The V gene end was trimmed by 1 base and the J gene end by 3 bases; junction bases not matched to a gene: 6. Germline V lookup: CDR1 GTSNPN, CDR2 SVGIG (reference sequence). The CDR3 protein is CAWSAATGYYEQYF. The CDR3 nucleotides are TGTGCCTGGAGTGCGGCGACAGGGTACTACGAGCAGTACTTC.

This clone has only a few counts. V gene TRBV5-1 combines with J gene TRBJ2-7; D is possibly TRBD1 (6 bases). This CDR3 region has 13 residues. CDR1 is SGHRS and CDR2 is YFSETQ in the germline V gene. V was pared by 2 bases and J by 5 bases, with 11 bases between. CDR3 amino acids: CASSLTGSDEQYF. CDR3 nucleotides: TGCGCCAGCAGCTTAACAGGGAGCGACGAGCAGTACTTC.

This chain uses TRBV10-3 with TRBJ1-6, with a possible D match to TRBD1 (5 bases). The ends were cut back, 5 bases at V and 5 bases at J, with 16 bases in the middle. The CDR3 totals 16 residues. Germline V gene sequence: CDR1 ENHRY, CDR2 SYGVKD. DNA of the CDR3: TGTGCCATCAGTCATACTGTAGACAGTGATAATTCACCCCTCCACTTT. This encodes CAISHTVDSDNSPLHF.

CDR3 DNA sequence: TGTGCCATCAGTGAGCTGGGCCCTTCCAACTCCTACGAGCAGTACTTC. Encoded protein: CAISELGPSNSYEQYF. The V gene is TRBV10-3, the J gene TRBJ2-7; D uncertain. This CDR3 is 16 amino acids long. Germline lookup yields CDR1 ENHRY and CDR2 SYGVKD. The V end lost 2 bases, the J end lost 0 bases, and 14 bases lay between the germline ends.